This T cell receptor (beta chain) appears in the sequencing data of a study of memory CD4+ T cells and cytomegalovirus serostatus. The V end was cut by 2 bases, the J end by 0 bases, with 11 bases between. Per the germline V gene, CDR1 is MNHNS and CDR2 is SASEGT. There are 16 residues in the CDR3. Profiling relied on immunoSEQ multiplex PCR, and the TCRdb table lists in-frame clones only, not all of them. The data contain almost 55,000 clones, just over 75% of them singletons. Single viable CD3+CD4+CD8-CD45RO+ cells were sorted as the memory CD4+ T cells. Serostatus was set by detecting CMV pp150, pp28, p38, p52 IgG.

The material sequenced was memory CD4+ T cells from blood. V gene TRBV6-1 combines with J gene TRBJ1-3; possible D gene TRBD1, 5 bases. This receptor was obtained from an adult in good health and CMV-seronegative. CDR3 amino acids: CASSETGLSSGNTIYF. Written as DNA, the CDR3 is TGTGCCAGCAGTGAAACAGGCCTCAGCTCTGGAAACACCATATATTTT.